This T cell receptor beta chain was sequenced during a study of cytomegalovirus exposure and HLA in healthy donors. A multiplex PCR was run with 60 Vbeta primers and 13 Jbeta primers. The assay was immunoSEQ multiplex PCR, and TCRdb's table has in-frame clones only and misses some. There are about 33,000 clones in the sample, with 3% to 4% held by the top ten. Germline CDR1 and CDR2: SGHNT and YYREEE (reference sequence). V shed 2 bases and J 4 bases; nucleotides not matched to a gene: 2. This CDR3 region has 14 residues. The sequence was collected from a man in his forties in good health and CMV-seronegative. Sequenced input: PBMCs. The rearrangement links TRBV5-4 to TRBJ2-2, with 7 bases identical to TRBD2. CDR3 coding DNA: TGTGCCAGCAGCTTTCCGGGGGGCACCGGGGAGCTGTTTTTT. Protein sequence: CASSFPGGTGELFF.